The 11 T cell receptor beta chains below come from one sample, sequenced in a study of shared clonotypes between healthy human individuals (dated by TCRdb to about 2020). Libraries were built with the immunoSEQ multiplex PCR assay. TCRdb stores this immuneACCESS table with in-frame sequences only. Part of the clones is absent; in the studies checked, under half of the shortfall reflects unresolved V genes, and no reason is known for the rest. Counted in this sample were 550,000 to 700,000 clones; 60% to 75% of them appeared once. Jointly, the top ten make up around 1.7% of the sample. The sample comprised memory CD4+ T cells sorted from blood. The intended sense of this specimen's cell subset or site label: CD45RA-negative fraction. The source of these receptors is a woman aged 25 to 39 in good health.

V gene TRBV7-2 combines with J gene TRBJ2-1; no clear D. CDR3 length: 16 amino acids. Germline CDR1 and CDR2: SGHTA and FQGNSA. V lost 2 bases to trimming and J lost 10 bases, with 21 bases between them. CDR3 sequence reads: CASSLSAVVVRTEQFF. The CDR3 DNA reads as TGTGCCAGCAGCTTAAGTGCGGTAGTGGTCCGGACCGAGCAGTTCTTC.

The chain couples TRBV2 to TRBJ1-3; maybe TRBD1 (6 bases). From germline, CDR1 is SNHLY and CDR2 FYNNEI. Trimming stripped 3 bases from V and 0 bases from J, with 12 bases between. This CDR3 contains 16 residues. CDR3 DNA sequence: TGTGCCAGCAGTGATGTGGGGGGCTACTCTGGAAACACCATATATTTT. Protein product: CASSDVGGYSGNTIYF.

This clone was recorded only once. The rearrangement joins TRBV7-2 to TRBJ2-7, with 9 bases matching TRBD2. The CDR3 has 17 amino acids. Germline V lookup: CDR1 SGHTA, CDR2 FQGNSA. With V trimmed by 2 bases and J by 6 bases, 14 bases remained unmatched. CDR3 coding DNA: TGTGCCAGCAGCTTATATTCTGGCGGGAGGGTCGGGGGCGAGCAGTACTTC. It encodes CASSLYSGGRVGGEQYF.

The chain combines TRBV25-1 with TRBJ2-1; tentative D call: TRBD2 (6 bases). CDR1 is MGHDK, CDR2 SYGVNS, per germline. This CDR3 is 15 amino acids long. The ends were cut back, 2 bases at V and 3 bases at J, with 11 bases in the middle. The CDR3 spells CASSEIGGIYNEQFF. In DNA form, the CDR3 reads TGTGCCAGCAGTGAAATCGGCGGGATCTACAATGAGCAGTTCTTC.

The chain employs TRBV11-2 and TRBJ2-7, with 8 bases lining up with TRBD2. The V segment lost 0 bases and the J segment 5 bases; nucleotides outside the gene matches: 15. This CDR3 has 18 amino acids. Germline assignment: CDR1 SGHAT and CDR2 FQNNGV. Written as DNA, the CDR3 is TGTGCCAGCAGCTTAGAGGTCCGTGGCGGGGGGTCCAAGAACGAGCAGTACTTC. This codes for CASSLEVRGGGSKNEQYF. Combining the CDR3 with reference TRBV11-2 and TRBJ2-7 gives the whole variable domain EAGVAQSPRYKIIEKRQSVAFWCNPISGHATLYWYQQILGQGPKLLIQFQNNGVVDDSQLPKDRFSAERLKGVDSTLKIQPAKLEDSAVYLCASSLEVRGGGSKNEQYFGPGTRLTVT.

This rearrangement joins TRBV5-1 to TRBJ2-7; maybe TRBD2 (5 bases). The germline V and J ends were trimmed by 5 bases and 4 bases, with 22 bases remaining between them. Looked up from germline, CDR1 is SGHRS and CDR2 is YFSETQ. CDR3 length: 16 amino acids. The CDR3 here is CASRGNREHRDYEQYF. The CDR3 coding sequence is TGCGCCAGCAGAGGAAACCGGGAACATCGCGATTACGAGCAGTACTTC.

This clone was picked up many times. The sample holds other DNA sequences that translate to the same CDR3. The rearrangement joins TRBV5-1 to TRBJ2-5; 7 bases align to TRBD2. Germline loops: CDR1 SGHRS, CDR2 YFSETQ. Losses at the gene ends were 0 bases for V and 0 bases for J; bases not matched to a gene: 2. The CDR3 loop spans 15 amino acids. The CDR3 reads CASSLVLADQETQYF. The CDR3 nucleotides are TGCGCCAGCAGCTTGGTGCTAGCGGACCAAGAGACCCAGTACTTC.

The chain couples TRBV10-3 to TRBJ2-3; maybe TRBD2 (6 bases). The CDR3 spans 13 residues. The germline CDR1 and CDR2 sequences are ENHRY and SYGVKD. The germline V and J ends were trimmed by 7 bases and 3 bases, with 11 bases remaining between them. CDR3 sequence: CAITPSGTDTQYF. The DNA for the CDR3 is TGTGCCATCACTCCGAGCGGGACAGATACGCAGTATTTT.

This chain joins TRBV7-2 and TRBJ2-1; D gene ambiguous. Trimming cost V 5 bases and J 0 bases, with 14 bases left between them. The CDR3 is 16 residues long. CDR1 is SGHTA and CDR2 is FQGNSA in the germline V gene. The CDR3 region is CASSKNAVSSYNEQFF. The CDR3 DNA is TGTGCCAGCAGCAAAAACGCGGTAAGCTCCTACAATGAGCAGTTCTTC.

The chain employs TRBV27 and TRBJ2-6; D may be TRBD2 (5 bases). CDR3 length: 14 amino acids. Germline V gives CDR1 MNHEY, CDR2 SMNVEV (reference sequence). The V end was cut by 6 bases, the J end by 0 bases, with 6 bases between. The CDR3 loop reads CASSRDSGANVLTF. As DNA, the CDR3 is TGTGCCAGCAGCCGGGACTCTGGGGCCAACGTCCTGACTTTC.

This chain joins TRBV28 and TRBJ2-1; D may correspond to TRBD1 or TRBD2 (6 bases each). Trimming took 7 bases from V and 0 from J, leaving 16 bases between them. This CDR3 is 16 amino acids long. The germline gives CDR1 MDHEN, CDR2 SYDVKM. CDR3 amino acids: CASTGAGQRSYNEQFF. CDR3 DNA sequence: TGTGCCAGCACCGGGGCGGGACAACGCTCCTACAATGAGCAGTTCTTC.